A single sample is the source of the 2 T cell receptor beta chains below, sequenced in a study of blood T cell repertoires in COVID-19. The protocol was immunoSEQ multiplex PCR, while the TCRdb copy is restricted to in-frame clones and leaves out a portion. The sample has tens of thousands of clones, around 89% seen once. The source material was peripheral blood. These receptors all stem from a man aged 55-75 years with acute or convalescent COVID-19.

V is TRBV9 and J is TRBJ2-3; D is perhaps TRBD2 (6 bases). Trimming pared 0 bases from V and 2 bases from J, leaving 10 bases between. Germline V gives CDR1 SGDLS, CDR2 YYNGEE. The CDR3 runs to 15 residues. CDR3 region: CASSVDSSDTDTQYF. The CDR3 nucleotides read TGTGCCAGCAGCGTAGATTCTAGCGACACAGATACGCAGTATTTT.

The chain employs TRBV5-1 and TRBJ2-6; weak D call: TRBD1 (5 bases). The CDR3 extends over 17 amino acids. Germline values: CDR1 SGHRS, CDR2 YFSETQ. V lost 3 bases and J 0 bases, leaving 13 bases between the germline ends. The CDR3: CASSWTLDSSGANVLTF. In DNA form, the CDR3 reads TGCGCCAGCAGCTGGACCCTTGACAGCTCTGGGGCCAACGTCCTGACTTTC.